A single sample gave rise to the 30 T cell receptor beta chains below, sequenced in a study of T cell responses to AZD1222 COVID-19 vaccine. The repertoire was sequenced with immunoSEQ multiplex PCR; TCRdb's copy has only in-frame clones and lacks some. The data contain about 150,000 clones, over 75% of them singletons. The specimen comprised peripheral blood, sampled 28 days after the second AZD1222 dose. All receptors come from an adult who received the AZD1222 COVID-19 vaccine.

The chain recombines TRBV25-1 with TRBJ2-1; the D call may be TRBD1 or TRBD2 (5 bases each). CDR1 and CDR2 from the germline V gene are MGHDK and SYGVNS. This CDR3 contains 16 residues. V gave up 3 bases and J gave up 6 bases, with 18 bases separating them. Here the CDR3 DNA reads TGTGCCAGCAGTGAGTTGGGGACGTTGCCGGGCAATGAGCAGTTCTTC. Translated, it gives CASSELGTLPGNEQFF.

CDR3 DNA: TGTGCCAGCAGCTTAGGAGGACTAGCGGGAGTGTTGCAGTTCTTC. Amino acids: CASSLGGLAGVLQFF. The rearrangement joins TRBV7-2 to TRBJ2-1; 13 positions agree with TRBD2. Germline CDR1 SGHTA, CDR2 FQGNSA. The CDR3 spans 15 residues. V lost 1 base to trimming and J lost 12 bases; unmatched junction nucleotides: 6. The variable domain in full, with the rest retrieved from reference TRBV7-2 and TRBJ2-1, is GAGVSQSPSNKVTEKGKDVELRCDPISGHTALYWYRQSLGQGLEFLIYFQGNSAPDKSGLPSDRFSAERTGGSVSTLTIQRTQQEDSAVYLCASSLGGLAGVLQFFGPGTRLTVL.

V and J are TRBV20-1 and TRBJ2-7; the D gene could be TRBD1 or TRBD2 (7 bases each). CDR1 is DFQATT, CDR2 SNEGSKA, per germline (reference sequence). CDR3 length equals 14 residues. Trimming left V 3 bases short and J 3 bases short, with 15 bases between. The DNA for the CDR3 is TGCAGTGCTAGTCGAAGCGGGACAGTCTACGAGCAGTACTTC. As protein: CSASRSGTVYEQYF.

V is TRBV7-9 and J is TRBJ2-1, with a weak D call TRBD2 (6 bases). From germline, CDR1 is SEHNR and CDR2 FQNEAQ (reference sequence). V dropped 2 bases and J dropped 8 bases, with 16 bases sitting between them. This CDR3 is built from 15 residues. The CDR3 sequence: CASSLSETSSHEQFF. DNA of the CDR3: TGTGCCAGCAGCTTAAGTGAGACTAGTTCCCATGAGCAGTTCTTC.

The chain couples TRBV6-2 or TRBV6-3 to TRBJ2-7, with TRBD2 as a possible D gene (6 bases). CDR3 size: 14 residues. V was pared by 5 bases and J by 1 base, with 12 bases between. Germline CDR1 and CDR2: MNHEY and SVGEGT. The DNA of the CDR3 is TGTGCCAGCAGTCCCGGGACTTCGTCCTACGAGCAGTACTTC. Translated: CASSPGTSSYEQYF.

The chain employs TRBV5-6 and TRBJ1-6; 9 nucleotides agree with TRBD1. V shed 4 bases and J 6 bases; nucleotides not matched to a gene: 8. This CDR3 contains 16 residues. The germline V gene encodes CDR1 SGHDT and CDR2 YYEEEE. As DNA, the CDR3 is TGTGCCAGCAGCCCCCGACAGGGGGACGGTAATTCACCCCTCCACTTT. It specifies CASSPRQGDGNSPLHF.

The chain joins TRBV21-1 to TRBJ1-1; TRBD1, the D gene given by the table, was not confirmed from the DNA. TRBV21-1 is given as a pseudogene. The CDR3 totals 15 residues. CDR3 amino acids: CASSKRDRTDTEAFF. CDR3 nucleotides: TGTGCCAGCAGCAAGAGGGACAGGACTGACACTGAAGCTTTCTTT.

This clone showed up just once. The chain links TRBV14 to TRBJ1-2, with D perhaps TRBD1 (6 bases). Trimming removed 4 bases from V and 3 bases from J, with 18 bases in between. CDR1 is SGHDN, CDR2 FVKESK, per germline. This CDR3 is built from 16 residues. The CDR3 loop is CASSPTNRVRHYGYTF. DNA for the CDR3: TGTGCCAGCAGCCCGACCAACAGGGTACGGCACTATGGCTACACCTTC. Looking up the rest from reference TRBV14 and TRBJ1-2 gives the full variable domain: EAGVTQFPSHSVIEKGQTVTLRCDPISGHDNLYWYRRVMGKEIKFLLHFVKESKQDESGMPNNRFLAERTGGTYSTLKVQPAELEDSGVYFCASSPTNRVRHYGYTFGSGTRLTVV.

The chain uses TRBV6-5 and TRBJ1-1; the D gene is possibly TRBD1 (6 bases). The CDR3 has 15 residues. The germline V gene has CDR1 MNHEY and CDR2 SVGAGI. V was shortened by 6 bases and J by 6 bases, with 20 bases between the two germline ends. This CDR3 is CASRPGAHRVPEAFF. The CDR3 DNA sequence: TGTGCCAGCAGGCCCGGGGCCCACAGGGTCCCTGAAGCTTTCTTT.

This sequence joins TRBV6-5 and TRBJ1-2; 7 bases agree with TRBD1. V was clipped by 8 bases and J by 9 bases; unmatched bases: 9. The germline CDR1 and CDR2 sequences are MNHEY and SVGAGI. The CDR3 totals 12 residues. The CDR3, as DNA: TGTGCCAGCGTCTCGACAGGGCAGAGCTACACCTTC. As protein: CASVSTGQSYTF.

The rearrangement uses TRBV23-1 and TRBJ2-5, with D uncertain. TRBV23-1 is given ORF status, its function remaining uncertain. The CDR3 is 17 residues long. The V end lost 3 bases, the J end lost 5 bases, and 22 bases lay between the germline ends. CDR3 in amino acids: CASSHPGERDNTETQYF. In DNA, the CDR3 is TGCGCCAGCAGTCACCCCGGCGAGCGAGACAATACGGAGACCCAGTACTTC.

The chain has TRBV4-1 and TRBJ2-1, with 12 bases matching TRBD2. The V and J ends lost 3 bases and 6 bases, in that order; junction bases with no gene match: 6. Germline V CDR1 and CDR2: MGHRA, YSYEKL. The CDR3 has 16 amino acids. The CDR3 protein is CASSQVLAGGSNEQFF. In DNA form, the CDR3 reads TGCGCCAGCAGCCAGGTCCTAGCGGGAGGGAGCAATGAGCAGTTCTTC.

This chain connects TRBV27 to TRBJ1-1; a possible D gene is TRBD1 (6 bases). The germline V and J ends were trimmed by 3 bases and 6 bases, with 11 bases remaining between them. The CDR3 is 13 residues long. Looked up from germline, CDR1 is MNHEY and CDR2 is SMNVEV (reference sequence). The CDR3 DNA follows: TGTGCCAGCAGTTTGACAGGACGCTCTGAAGCTTTCTTT. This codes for CASSLTGRSEAFF.

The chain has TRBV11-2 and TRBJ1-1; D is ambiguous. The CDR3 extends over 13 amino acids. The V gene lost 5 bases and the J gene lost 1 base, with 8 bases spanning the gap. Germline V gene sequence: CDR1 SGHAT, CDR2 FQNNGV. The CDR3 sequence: CASSRNPNTEAFF. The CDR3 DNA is TGTGCCAGCAGCCGAAACCCGAACACTGAAGCTTTCTTT.

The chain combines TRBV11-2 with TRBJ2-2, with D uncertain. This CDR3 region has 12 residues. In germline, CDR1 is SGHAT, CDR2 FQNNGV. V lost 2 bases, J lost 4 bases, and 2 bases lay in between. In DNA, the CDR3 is TGTGCCAGCAGCTTAACCACCGGGGAGCTGTTTTTT. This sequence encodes CASSLTTGELFF.

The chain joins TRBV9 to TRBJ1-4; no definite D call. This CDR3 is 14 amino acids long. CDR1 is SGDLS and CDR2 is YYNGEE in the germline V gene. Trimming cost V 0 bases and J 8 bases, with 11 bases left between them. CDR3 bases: TGTGCCAGCAGCGTAGAAGTTACAGAAGAAAAACTGTTTTTT. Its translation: CASSVEVTEEKLFF.

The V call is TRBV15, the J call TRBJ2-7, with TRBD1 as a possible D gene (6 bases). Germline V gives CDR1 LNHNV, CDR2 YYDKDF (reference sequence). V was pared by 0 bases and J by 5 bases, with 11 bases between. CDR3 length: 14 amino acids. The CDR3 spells CATSRDQTGHEQYF. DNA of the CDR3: TGTGCCACCAGCAGAGATCAGACAGGCCACGAGCAGTACTTC.

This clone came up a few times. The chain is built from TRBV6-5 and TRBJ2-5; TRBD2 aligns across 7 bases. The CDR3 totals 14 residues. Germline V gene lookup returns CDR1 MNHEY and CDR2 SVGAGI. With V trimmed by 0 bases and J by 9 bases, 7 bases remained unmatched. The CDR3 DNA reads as TGTGCCAGCAGTTACTCGTTGCGGGAGCGACCCCAGTACTTC. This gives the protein CASSYSLRERPQYF.

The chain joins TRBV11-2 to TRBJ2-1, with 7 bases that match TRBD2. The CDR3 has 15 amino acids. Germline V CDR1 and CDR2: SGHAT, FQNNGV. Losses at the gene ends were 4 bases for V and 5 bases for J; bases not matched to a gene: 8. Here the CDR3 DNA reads TGTGCCAGCAGCTCCCAAGCGGGAAGGGACAATGAGCAGTTCTTC. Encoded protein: CASSSQAGRDNEQFF.

The DNA for the CDR3 is TGTGCCAGCAGCTCCGAGAGGGGGCGTTTAACTAATGAAAAACTGTTTTTT. Amino acids: CASSSERGRLTNEKLFF. V is TRBV7-9 and J is TRBJ1-4; 7 bases map to TRBD1. CDR3 size: 17 residues. Germline V lookup: CDR1 SEHNR, CDR2 FQNEAQ (reference sequence). The J segment lost 1 base and the V segment lost 4 bases, leaving 9 bases of the junction unmatched.

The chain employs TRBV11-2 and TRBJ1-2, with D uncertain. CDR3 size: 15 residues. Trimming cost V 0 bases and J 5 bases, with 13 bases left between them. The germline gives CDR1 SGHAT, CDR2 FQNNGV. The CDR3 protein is CASSLEGDPYYGYTF. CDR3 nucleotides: TGTGCCAGCAGCTTAGAGGGTGATCCGTATTATGGCTACACCTTC.

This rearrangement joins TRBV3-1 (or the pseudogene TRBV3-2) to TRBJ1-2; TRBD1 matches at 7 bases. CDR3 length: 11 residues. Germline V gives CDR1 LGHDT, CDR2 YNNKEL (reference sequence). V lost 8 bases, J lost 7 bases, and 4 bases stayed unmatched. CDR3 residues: CASGTGAGYTF. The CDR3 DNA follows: TGTGCCAGCGGCACAGGGGCTGGCTACACCTTC.

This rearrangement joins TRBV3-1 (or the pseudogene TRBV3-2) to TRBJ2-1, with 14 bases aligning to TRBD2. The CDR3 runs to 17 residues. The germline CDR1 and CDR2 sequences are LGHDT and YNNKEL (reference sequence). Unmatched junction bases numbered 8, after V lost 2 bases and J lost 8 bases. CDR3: CASSQSTGTSGSHEQFF. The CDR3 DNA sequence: TGTGCCAGCAGCCAAAGTACCGGGACTAGCGGGAGCCATGAGCAGTTCTTC.

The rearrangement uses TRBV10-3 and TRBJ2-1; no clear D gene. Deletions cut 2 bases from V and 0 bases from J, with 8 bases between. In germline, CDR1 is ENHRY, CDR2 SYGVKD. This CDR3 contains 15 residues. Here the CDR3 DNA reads TGTGCCATCAGTGAGGCCAGAAGCTCCTACAATGAGCAGTTCTTC. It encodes CAISEARSSYNEQFF.

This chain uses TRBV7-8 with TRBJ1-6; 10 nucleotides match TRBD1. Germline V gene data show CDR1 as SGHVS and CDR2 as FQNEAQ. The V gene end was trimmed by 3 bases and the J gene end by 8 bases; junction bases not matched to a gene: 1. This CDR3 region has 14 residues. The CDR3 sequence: CASSFGQGDSPLHF. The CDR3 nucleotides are TGTGCCAGCAGCTTTGGACAGGGGGATTCACCCCTCCACTTT.

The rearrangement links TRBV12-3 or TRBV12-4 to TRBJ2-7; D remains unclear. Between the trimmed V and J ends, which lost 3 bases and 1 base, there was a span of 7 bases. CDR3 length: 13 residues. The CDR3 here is CASSFGRSYEQYF. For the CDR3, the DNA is TGTGCCAGCAGTTTTGGCCGGTCCTACGAGCAGTACTTC.

The CDR3 DNA reads TGTGCCAGCAGCTTGGCCGCCTGGCGGGAGGGCCTCGAGACCCAGTACTTC. Encoded protein: CASSLAAWREGLETQYF. V usage is TRBV5-6 and J usage is TRBJ2-5; 9 nucleotides agree with TRBD2. The CDR3 consists of 17 residues. Trimming took 0 bases from V and 5 from J; bases not matched to a gene: 11. Per the germline V gene, CDR1 is SGHDT and CDR2 is YYEEEE.

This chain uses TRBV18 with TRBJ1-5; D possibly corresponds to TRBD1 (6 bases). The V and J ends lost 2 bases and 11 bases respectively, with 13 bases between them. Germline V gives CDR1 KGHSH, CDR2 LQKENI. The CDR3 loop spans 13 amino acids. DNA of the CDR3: TGTGCCAGCTCACCAGGGGGCCCGAGATCCCAGCATTTT. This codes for CASSPGGPRSQHF. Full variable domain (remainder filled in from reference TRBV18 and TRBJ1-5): NAGVMQNPRHLVRRRGQEARLRCSPMKGHSHVYWYRQLPEEGLKFMVYLQKENIIDESGMPKERFSAEFPKEGPSILRIQQVVRGDSAAYFCASSPGGPRSQHFGDGTRLSIL.

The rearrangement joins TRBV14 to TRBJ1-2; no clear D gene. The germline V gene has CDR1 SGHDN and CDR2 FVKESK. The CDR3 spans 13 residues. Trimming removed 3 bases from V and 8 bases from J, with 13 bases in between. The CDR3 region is CASSQTVSGGYTF. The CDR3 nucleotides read TGTGCCAGCAGCCAGACGGTGTCGGGAGGCTACACCTTC.

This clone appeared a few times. The CDR3 loop is CASPGERGNTIYF. CDR3 sequence (DNA): TGTGCCTCCCCGGGGGAAAGAGGAAACACCATATATTTT. The chain carries TRBV19 and TRBJ1-3; weak D call: TRBD1 (5 bases). Germline CDR1 reads LNHDA; CDR2 reads SQIVND (reference sequence). This CDR3 has 13 residues. V lost 11 bases and J 4 bases, leaving 15 bases between the germline ends.